The rows below give T cell receptor beta chains drawn from one sample of a study of cytomegalovirus exposure and HLA in healthy donors. Clones were sequenced by immunoSEQ multiplex PCR, and TCRdb holds only the in-frame ones, with some missing. The table has approximately 120,000 clones, approximately 70% seen once. The source material was PBMCs. Receptors originate from a man aged 40-50 years in good health and CMV-seronegative. Both conserved end residues are part of each CDR3. The D gene is left open where the match is weak. Not every row has a clone size; where given, it reads once, few, many or a size class.

DNA	CDR3	D	V	J	size
TGTGCCAGCACCTCTACAGGATACCCTAACTATGGCTACACCTTC	CASTSTGYPNYGYTF	NA	TRBV7-8	TRBJ1-2	once
TGCAGCGTGTCAGGGACTTCCATGAACACTGAAGCTTTCTTT	CSVSGTSMNTEAFF	NA	TRBV29-1	TRBJ1-1	NA
TGCGCCAGCAGCTTGGGAAACAGGGGGCACTATGGCTACACCTTC	CASSLGNRGHYGYTF	TRBD1	TRBV5-1	TRBJ1-2	NA
TGCGCCAGCAGCTTGGGACAGGGGTTCTACGAGCAGTACTTC	CASSLGQGFYEQYF	TRBD1	TRBV5-1	TRBJ2-7	NA
TGTGCCACCGAGGGTGGCTACACCTTC	CATEGGYTF	NA	TRBV28	TRBJ1-2	few
TGTGCCAGTAGTGCCCCCCCCGGGACAGGGCCCTACGAGCAGTACTTC	CASSAPPGTGPYEQYF	TRBD1	TRBV19	TRBJ2-7	NA
TGTGCCAGTAGTACCGAGGGCTCCTATGGCTACACCTTC	CASSTEGSYGYTF	NA	TRBV19	TRBJ1-2	once
TGTGCCAGTATAGCCCGACCGGGAGAGGGTGAGACCCAGTACTTC	CASIARPGEGETQYF	NA	TRBV19	TRBJ2-5	NA
TGCGCCAGCAGCTTAACGGCTGGGGCCAACGTCCTGACTTTC	CASSLTAGANVLTF	NA	TRBV5-1	TRBJ2-6	few
TGCGCCAGCAGCTTGGGGCCAGGGGGCACTTCTAATGAAAAACTGTTTTTT	CASSLGPGGTSNEKLFF	TRBD1	TRBV5-1	TRBJ1-4	NA
TGTGCCAGCAGTGAAGCGGACATATTCTCCTACGAGCAGTACTTC	CASSEADIFSYEQYF	NA	TRBV6-1	TRBJ2-7	NA
TGTGCCAGCAGCGCCGATCCTGTGAGCTCTGGAAACACCATATATTTT	CASSADPVSSGNTIYF	NA	TRBV13	TRBJ1-3	NA
TGTGCCAGCAGCACGTCGGGACTTGGAAGCAATGAGCAGTTCTTC	CASSTSGLGSNEQFF	NA	TRBV28	TRBJ2-1	NA
TGTGCCAGCGCCATAACCGGCGGGGGGCCCTACAATGAGCAGTTCTTC	CASAITGGGPYNEQFF	TRBD2	TRBV14	TRBJ2-1	few
TGTGCCAGCAGCTTAGGCTCAGATGAGCAGTTCTTC	CASSLGSDEQFF	NA	TRBV7-3	TRBJ2-1	NA
TGTGCCAGCAGCCTTAGTATGGACGAGCAGTACTTC	CASSLSMDEQYF	NA	TRBV5-6	TRBJ2-7	NA
TGTGCCAGTAGTATGAGCCCGGGCAGCGGGCAAGAGACCCAGTACTTC	CASSMSPGSGQETQYF	NA	TRBV19	TRBJ2-5	few
TGTTCCAGCGGGACAGGGGAGGACTTGAAACTGTTTTTT	CSSGTGEDLKLFF	TRBD1	TRBV7-9	TRBJ1-4	once
TGTGCCAGTGAACAGGGAAATCAGCCCCAGCATTTT	CASEQGNQPQHF	NA	TRBV28	TRBJ1-5	NA
TGTGCCAGCAGTTTCCCAGTGTCCTACGAGCAGTACTTC	CASSFPVSYEQYF	NA	TRBV28	TRBJ2-7	NA
TGTGCCAGCAGCTTAGTAGGGGCCTATAATTCACCCCTCCACTTT	CASSLVGAYNSPLHF	NA	TRBV13	TRBJ1-6	NA
TGTGCCACCATCCCGGACAGGGGGCTACTTCACACTGAAGCTTTCTTT	CATIPDRGLLHTEAFF	TRBD1	TRBV27	TRBJ1-1	NA
TGTGCCAGCAGCTTTTCGACAGGGTACGAGCAGTACTTC	CASSFSTGYEQYF	TRBD1	TRBV11-2	TRBJ2-7	NA
TGTGCCACCAGCAGAGGCCCAGGGACTCCTAACCCCCACGAGCAGTACTTC	CATSRGPGTPNPHEQYF	NA	TRBV15	TRBJ2-7	few
TGTGCCAGTAGTATAGATAGTAGAGGCTACGAGCAGTACTTC	CASSIDSRGYEQYF	NA	TRBV19	TRBJ2-7	NA
TGTGCCAGCATGGGGGCGGACTATGGCTACACCTTC	CASMGADYGYTF	NA	TRBV5-4	TRBJ1-2	NA
TGTGCCTGGATCCCGACAGGGAGCCTCACAGATACGCAGTATTTT	CAWIPTGSLTDTQYF	TRBD1	TRBV30	TRBJ2-3	NA
TGCGCCAGCGGAACAGGGGATATTTGGAACGAGCAGTACTTC	CASGTGDIWNEQYF	TRBD1	TRBV5-1	TRBJ2-7	NA
TGTGCCATAGCCGCGAGCGAGACTGAAGCTTTCTTT	CAIAASETEAFF	NA	TRBV10-3	TRBJ1-1	NA
TGTGCCAGCAGCCAAGAAGGGACACTGAATTCACCCCTCCACTTT	CASSQEGTLNSPLHF	NA	TRBV4-2	TRBJ1-6	NA
TGTGCCACCACGTGGGACAGGCAAAAGGATCAGCCCCAGCATTTT	CATTWDRQKDQPQHF	TRBD1	TRBV6-1	TRBJ1-5	NA
TGTGCCAGCAGTTGGGTACAGGGGCCCTTGGTCTCTGGAAACACCATATATTTT	CASSWVQGPLVSGNTIYF	TRBD1	TRBV27	TRBJ1-3	NA
TGTGCCAGCAGTTCCCCTGACAGGGCAGACAATGAGCAGTTCTTC	CASSSPDRADNEQFF	TRBD1	TRBV6-5	TRBJ2-1	once
TGTGCCATTGCGGATTTAACTGAAGCTTTCTTT	CAIADLTEAFF	NA	TRBV10-3	TRBJ1-1	few
TGTGCCTGGAGTGTAACAGGGGCCTCTTATAATTCACCCCTCCACTTT	CAWSVTGASYNSPLHF	TRBD1	TRBV30	TRBJ1-6	NA
TGTGCCAGCAGCCCTGTTAGCGGGACAGGGGTAGGCTACACCTTC	CASSPVSGTGVGYTF	TRBD1	TRBV7-3	TRBJ1-2	NA
TGCGCCAGCAGCCAAGGACTAGCGGGCCTTAATGAGCAGTTCTTC	CASSQGLAGLNEQFF	TRBD2	TRBV4-3	TRBJ2-1	few
TGCGCCAGCAGCAGGGACTGGCAAACCTACGAGCAGTACTTC	CASSRDWQTYEQYF	NA	TRBV5-1	TRBJ2-7	NA
TGTGCCAGTCGGGACAACTCCTACGAGCAGTACTTC	CASRDNSYEQYF	NA	TRBV27	TRBJ2-7	NA
TGTGCCAGTAGTAGCCCAACAGGGGGCGCCGCGGGGGCCAACGTCCTGACTTTC	CASSSPTGGAAGANVLTF	TRBD1	TRBV19	TRBJ2-6	NA
TGCAGTGCTAGTCTGCAGGGCTACACCTTC	CSASLQGYTF	NA	TRBV20-1	TRBJ1-2	NA
TGTGCCAGCAGCCTTACCCAGGGGTCCGTAAAACTGTTTTTT	CASSLTQGSVKLFF	NA	TRBV7-6	TRBJ1-4	NA
TGTGCCACCAGCAGAGATTCAAGGGACAGGGTCTACGAGCAGTACTTC	CATSRDSRDRVYEQYF	TRBD1	TRBV15	TRBJ2-7	once
TGTGCCAGCAGCCCGAGGGACAGAAGCTACAATGAGCAGTTCTTC	CASSPRDRSYNEQFF	TRBD1	TRBV11-1	TRBJ2-1	NA
TGTTCCAGCAGCTTGACGGCAGGGGGCTTTAGCTCCTACAATGAGCAGTTCTTC	CSSSLTAGGFSSYNEQFF	TRBD1	TRBV7-9	TRBJ2-1	NA
TGTGCCTGGAGTACATCCACCCTGAACACTGAAGCTTTCTTT	CAWSTSTLNTEAFF	NA	TRBV30	TRBJ1-1	NA
TGTGCCAGCAGCTTGAAAGCATATGGCTACACCTTC	CASSLKAYGYTF	NA	TRBV5-6	TRBJ1-2	NA
TGTGCCAGCAGCCGGGCGACTAGCGGGACATATACGCAGTATTTT	CASSRATSGTYTQYF	TRBD2	TRBV7-2	TRBJ2-3	NA
TGTGCCAGCAGAGACGGACAGGGCTCCTACGAGCAGTACTTC	CASRDGQGSYEQYF	TRBD1	TRBV5-4	TRBJ2-7	NA
TGTGCCAGCAGTTTCTCTGCCGGGGCAACTAATGAAAAACTGTTTTTT	CASSFSAGATNEKLFF	NA	TRBV28	TRBJ1-4	NA
TGTGCCTGGACTCCGCAAGTACAAAACACCATATATTTT	CAWTPQVQNTIYF	NA	TRBV30	TRBJ1-3	few
TGTGCCAGCAGTGAAGAAAGACTGATGACCTACGAGCAGTACTTC	CASSEERLMTYEQYF	NA	TRBV6-1	TRBJ2-7	NA
TGTGCCAGCAGGTCAGGGCACTATGGCTACACCTTC	CASRSGHYGYTF	NA	TRBV7-9	TRBJ1-2	NA
TGTGCCAGCAGTGAGTCGGCGGTCAATCAGCCCCAGCATTTT	CASSESAVNQPQHF	NA	TRBV2	TRBJ1-5	NA